Listed below are T cell receptor beta chains from one sample, sequenced in a study of blood T cell repertoires in COVID-19. Libraries were prepared by immunoSEQ multiplex PCR; TCRdb keeps only in-frame clonotypes and omits some of them. Among roughly 200,000 clones listed, approximately 86% were seen once. Material for sequencing was peripheral blood. The source is a man in his sixties with acute or convalescent COVID-19. Both conserved end residues are part of each CDR3. The D gene is left open where the match is weak. Not all rows give a size; the values are once, few, many and, for expanded clones, a class.

d_call,j_call,clone_size,v_call,cdr3_aa,cdr3_nt
NA,TRBJ2-3,NA,TRBV5-5,CASSLRGGRADTQYF,TGTGCCAGCAGCTTGAGGGGGGGCCGGGCAGATACGCAGTATTTT
TRBD1,TRBJ1-6,NA,TRBV23-1,CASKNGTGGARWDSPLHF,TGCGCCAGTAAGAACGGGACAGGGGGCGCGAGGTGGGATTCACCCCTCCACTTT
TRBD2,TRBJ2-7,NA,TRBV19,CASSIAGGYEQYF,TGTGCCAGTAGTATAGCGGGGGGTTACGAGCAGTACTTC
TRBD1,TRBJ2-5,NA,TRBV5-4,CASSREPGQIQETQYF,TGTGCCAGCAGCCGGGAACCGGGACAGATACAAGAGACCCAGTACTTC
TRBD2,TRBJ2-7,NA,TRBV2,CASSETSGGAGEQYF,TGTGCCAGCAGCGAGACTAGCGGGGGGGCGGGCGAGCAGTACTTC
NA,TRBJ2-1,NA,TRBV4-3,CASSQWGDEQFF,TGCGCCAGCAGCCAATGGGGCGATGAGCAGTTCTTC
NA,TRBJ2-7,NA,TRBV7-5,CARSRPGGQHEQYF,TGTGCCAGAAGCCGACCGGGGGGCCAACACGAGCAGTACTTC
TRBD2,TRBJ2-7,NA,TRBV5-6,CASSPGLAGDLYEQYF,TGTGCCAGCAGCCCGGGACTAGCGGGGGACCTCTACGAGCAGTACTTC
TRBD2,TRBJ2-1,NA,TRBV4-2,CASSQLAGGPGEQFF,TGTGCCAGCAGCCAACTAGCGGGGGGGCCTGGTGAGCAGTTCTTC
TRBD1,TRBJ1-2,NA,TRBV7-3,CASSSSGTGPQGYTF,TGTGCCAGCAGCAGTTCCGGGACAGGCCCGCAAGGCTACACCTTC
NA,TRBJ2-5,NA,TRBV19,CASSIRTEETQYF,TGTGCCAGTAGTATTCGGACAGAAGAGACCCAGTACTTC
TRBD1,TRBJ1-1,NA,TRBV5-1,CASSGGQGLTAEAFF,TGCGCCAGCTCTGGGGGACAGGGGCTTACCGCTGAAGCTTTCTTT
NA,TRBJ1-2,NA,TRBV19,CASSMIGRGYTF,TGTGCCAGTAGTATGATAGGGAGAGGCTACACCTTC
NA,TRBJ1-6,NA,TRBV3-1/TRBV3-2,CASTRGGHYNSPLHF,TGTGCCAGCACCCGCGGGGGTCACTATAATTCACCCCTCCACTTT
TRBD1,TRBJ1-5,NA,TRBV10-3,CAISEARDRETSSNQPQHF,TGTGCCATCAGTGAGGCCCGGGACAGGGAGACCTCTAGCAATCAGCCCCAGCATTTT
NA,TRBJ2-7,NA,TRBV20-1,CVSDTSYEQYF,TGTGTATCGGACACCTCCTACGAGCAGTACTTC
TRBD1,TRBJ2-5,NA,TRBV6-2/TRBV6-3,CASSFSGTGGKKTQYF,TGTGCCAGCAGTTTCTCCGGGACAGGGGGGAAGAAGACCCAGTACTTC
NA,TRBJ1-3,NA,TRBV19,CASSIPTGAGNTIYF,TGTGCCAGTAGTATTCCGACAGGCGCTGGAAACACCATATATTTT
TRBD1,TRBJ1-4,NA,TRBV6-5,CASSYSGNRGNEKLFF,TGTGCCAGCAGTTACTCGGGAAACAGGGGGAATGAAAAACTGTTTTTT
TRBD2,TRBJ2-1,NA,TRBV9,CASSVEGLAGNNEQFF,TGTGCCAGCAGCGTAGAGGGACTAGCGGGCAACAATGAGCAGTTCTTC
TRBD2,TRBJ2-1,NA,TRBV19,CASSIPPASGGGEQFF,TGTGCCAGTAGTATTCCGCCGGCTAGCGGGGGCGGTGAGCAGTTCTTC
NA,TRBJ1-2,NA,TRBV2,CASNDRLSYGYTF,TGTGCCAGCAATGACAGACTCTCATATGGCTACACCTTC
NA,TRBJ1-2,NA,TRBV6-5,CASSSGTFGGYTF,TGTGCCAGCAGCTCCGGGACATTCGGTGGCTACACCTTC
NA,TRBJ2-7,few,TRBV27,CASSGDGKSYEQYF,TGTGCCAGCAGCGGGGATGGCAAATCCTACGAGCAGTACTTC
TRBD1,TRBJ1-2,NA,TRBV4-1,CASSQFFPGQGFYGYTF,TGCGCCAGCAGCCAATTTTTCCCGGGACAGGGGTTCTATGGCTACACCTTC
NA,TRBJ2-3,NA,TRBV19,CASSISTGTGDTQYF,TGTGCCAGTAGTATCTCGACGGGAACGGGGGATACGCAGTATTTT
NA,TRBJ1-5,NA,TRBV6-2/TRBV6-3,CASSPTGGGAGQPQHF,TGTGCCAGCAGCCCAACCGGAGGGGGGGCAGGTCAGCCCCAGCATTTT
TRBD1,TRBJ1-1,NA,TRBV5-6,CASSRQGFDTEAFF,TGTGCCAGCAGCAGACAGGGTTTCGACACTGAAGCTTTCTTT
NA,TRBJ1-2,once,TRBV2,CASTTSGVGYTF,TGTGCCAGCACCACTTCAGGGGTTGGCTACACCTTC